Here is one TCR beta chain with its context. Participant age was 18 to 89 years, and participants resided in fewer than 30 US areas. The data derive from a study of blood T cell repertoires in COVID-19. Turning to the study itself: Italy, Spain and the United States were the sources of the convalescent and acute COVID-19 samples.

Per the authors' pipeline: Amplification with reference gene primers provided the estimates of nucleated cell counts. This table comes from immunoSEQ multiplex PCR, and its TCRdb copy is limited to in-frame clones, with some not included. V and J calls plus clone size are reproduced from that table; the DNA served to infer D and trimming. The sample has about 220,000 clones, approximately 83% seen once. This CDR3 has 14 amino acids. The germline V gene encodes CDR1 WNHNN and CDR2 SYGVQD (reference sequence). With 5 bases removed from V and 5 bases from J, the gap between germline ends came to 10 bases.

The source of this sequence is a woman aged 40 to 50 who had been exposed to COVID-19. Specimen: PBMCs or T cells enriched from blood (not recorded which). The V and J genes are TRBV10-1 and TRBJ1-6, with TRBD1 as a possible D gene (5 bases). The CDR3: CASSCARDNSPLHF. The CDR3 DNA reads TGCGCCAGCAGTTGTGCCAGGGATAATTCACCCCTCCACTTT.